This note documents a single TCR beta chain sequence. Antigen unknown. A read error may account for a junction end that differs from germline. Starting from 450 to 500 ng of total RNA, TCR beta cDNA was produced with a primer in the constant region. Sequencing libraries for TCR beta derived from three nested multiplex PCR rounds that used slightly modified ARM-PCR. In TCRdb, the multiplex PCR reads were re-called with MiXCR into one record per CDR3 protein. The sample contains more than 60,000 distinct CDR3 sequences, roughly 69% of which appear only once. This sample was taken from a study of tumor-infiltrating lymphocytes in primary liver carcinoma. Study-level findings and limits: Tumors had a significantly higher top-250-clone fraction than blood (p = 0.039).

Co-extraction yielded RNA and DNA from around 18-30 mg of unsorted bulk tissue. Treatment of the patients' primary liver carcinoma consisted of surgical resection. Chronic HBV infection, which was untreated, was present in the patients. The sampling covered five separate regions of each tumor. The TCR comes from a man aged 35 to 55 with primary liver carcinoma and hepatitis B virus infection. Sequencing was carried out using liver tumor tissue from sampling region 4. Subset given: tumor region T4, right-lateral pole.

The CDR3 loop is CASRPDILTEAFF. The CDR3 coding sequence is TGTGCCAGCAGGCCGGACATTCTGACAGAAGCCTTCTTT. The chain is built from TRBV6-1 and TRBJ1-1, with D perhaps TRBD1 (5 bases). Germline V gene sequence: CDR1 MNHNS, CDR2 SASEGT. CDR3 length equals 13 residues.